This T cell receptor (beta chain) was obtained from a study of cytomegalovirus exposure and HLA in healthy donors. This CDR3 has 13 amino acids. The germline gives CDR1 SGHRS, CDR2 YFSETQ. V shed 2 bases and J shed 4 bases, with 7 bases lying between them. PCR amplification relied on 60 Vbeta primers (plus 13 Jbeta primers). The method was immunoSEQ multiplex PCR; TCRdb's version includes in-frame clones alone and lacks a portion of them. Among about 140,000 clones listed, about four fifths were seen once. The V and J genes are TRBV5-1 and TRBJ2-1; D is possibly TRBD1 (6 bases). Source material: PBMCs. The clonotype was recovered from a man aged 35 to 55 in good health and CMV-seronegative. This chain's CDR3 is CASSLGGYNEQFF. CDR3 in DNA: TGCGCCAGCAGCTTAGGGGGTTACAATGAGCAGTTCTTC.